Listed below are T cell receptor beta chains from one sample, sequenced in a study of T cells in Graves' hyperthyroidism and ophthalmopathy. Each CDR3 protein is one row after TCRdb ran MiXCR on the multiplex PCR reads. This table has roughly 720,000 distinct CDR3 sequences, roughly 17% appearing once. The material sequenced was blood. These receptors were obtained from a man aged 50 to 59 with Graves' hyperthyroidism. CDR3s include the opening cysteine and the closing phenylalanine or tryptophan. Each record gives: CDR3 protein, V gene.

CDR3: CATSRDGGRTGQETQYF; V: TRBV15
CDR3: CASNLGRGRGYTF; V: TRBV28
CDR3: CSVDSNEQFF; V: TRBV29-1
CDR3: CASSPKTITGELFF; V: TRBV3-1
CDR3: CANSIGSGMTDTQYF; V: TRBV19
CDR3: CASSLSPPGGHYGYTF; V: TRBV28
CDR3: CASSVGPLHEQFF; V: TRBV6-4
CDR3: CASSLAYSGAYNEQFF; V: TRBV5-6
CDR3: CATSRVGPPADTQYF; V: TRBV15
CDR3: CASSRGQGDNSPLHF; V: TRBV3-1
CDR3: CAISVRAGEAEQFF; V: TRBV10-3
CDR3: CATSDTAAYEQYF; V: TRBV24-1
CDR3: CASSLAGRRTQEIQYF; V: TRBV5-5
CDR3: CASSQDIVTDTQYF; V: TRBV3-1
CDR3: CASSFAGADTQYF; V: TRBV11-2
CDR3: CASSLEGNNYGYTF; V: TRBV5-1
CDR3: CASSQKGAGEKLFF; V: TRBV3-1
CDR3: CASGIAGGFNEQFF; V: TRBV19
CDR3: CASSIDGARQETQYF; V: TRBV7-2
CDR3: CASSVWVDSNQPQHF; V: TRBV19
CDR3: CASSLSQTDTQYF; V: TRBV27
CDR3: CASSQEPQALDEQYF; V: TRBV4-3
CDR3: CASSLGDRGQFF; V: TRBV7-9
CDR3: CASSSSGNTDTQYF; V: TRBV28
CDR3: CASRPIQGAQEQYF; V: TRBV28
CDR3: CASSRFSGRLEQFF; V: TRBV4-1
CDR3: CASSPWTGGYEQYF; V: TRBV7-2
CDR3: CASSRGTNLPDTQYF; V: TRBV12-3/TRBV12-4
CDR3: CASSLSRTSRDEQFF; V: TRBV7-3
CDR3: CSVEDSGSSYEQYF; V: TRBV29-1
CDR3: CASGVPLDPGANVLTF; V: TRBV2
CDR3: CASSYPRTGQPQHF; V: TRBV6-2/TRBV6-3
CDR3: CASSLSRSTYEQYF; V: TRBV27
CDR3: CATRGDSYEQYF; V: TRBV24-1
CDR3: CASRTTGALVYEQYF; V: TRBV27
CDR3: CASMEGSYEQYF; V: TRBV6-2/TRBV6-3
CDR3: CASSFGTPRGDEQFF; V: TRBV11-3
CDR3: CASSLGGIGNTEAFF; V: TRBV28
CDR3: CASSIEGRGGNEQFF; V: TRBV12-3/TRBV12-4
CDR3: CASQRGSSTYEQYF; V: TRBV2
CDR3: CASSNQGNQPQHF; V: TRBV12-3/TRBV12-4
CDR3: CASSFRQGTEAFF; V: TRBV11-2
CDR3: CSASSGTSVYNEQFF; V: TRBV20-1
CDR3: CASSLGGGGPPYEQYF; V: TRBV7-2